These T cell receptor beta chains were read from a single sample in a study of blood T cell repertoires in COVID-19. The repertoire was sequenced with immunoSEQ multiplex PCR; TCRdb's copy has only in-frame clones and lacks some. The sample holds 100,000 to 150,000 clones, nearly 90% seen once. The source material was peripheral blood. These receptors all stem from a woman aged 80 or over with acute or convalescent COVID-19. The CDR3 runs from the conserved cysteine through the conserved F or W. The order of the fields is D gene, J gene, V gene, clone size, CDR3 DNA, CDR3 protein. The D gene is left open where the match is weak. Size is omitted from some rows. Given values are once, few, many or a class for expanded clones.

d_call: TRBD2; j_call: TRBJ2-1; v_call: TRBV19; clone_size: NA; cdr3_nt: TGTGCCAGTAGTTTTAGCGGGGGGCATGAGCAGTTCTTC; cdr3_aa: CASSFSGGHEQFF
d_call: TRBD2; j_call: TRBJ2-1; v_call: TRBV6-4; clone_size: NA; cdr3_nt: TGTGCCAGCAGCGTCATAGCGGGGGGCTACAATGAGCAGTTCTTC; cdr3_aa: CASSVIAGGYNEQFF
d_call: TRBD1; j_call: TRBJ2-7; v_call: TRBV29-1; clone_size: NA; cdr3_nt: TGCAGCGCTTGGGACAGCTCCTACGAGCAGTACTTC; cdr3_aa: CSAWDSSYEQYF
d_call: NA; j_call: TRBJ2-4; v_call: TRBV13; clone_size: NA; cdr3_nt: TGTGCCAGCAGCTCCGGGAATAGCAAAAACATTCAGTACTTC; cdr3_aa: CASSSGNSKNIQYF
d_call: NA; j_call: TRBJ1-1; v_call: TRBV19; clone_size: NA; cdr3_nt: TGTGCCAGTAGTATGGTTCTGGGGTCCCAACTAGTGGGGACTGAAGCTTTCTTT; cdr3_aa: CASSMVLGSQLVGTEAFF
d_call: NA; j_call: TRBJ1-5; v_call: TRBV4-1; clone_size: NA; cdr3_nt: TGCGCCAGCAGCCAAGATCCGGGGGGCTCCAGCAATCAGCCCCAGCATTTT; cdr3_aa: CASSQDPGGSSNQPQHF
d_call: TRBD2; j_call: TRBJ2-5; v_call: TRBV9; clone_size: NA; cdr3_nt: TGTGCCAGCAGCGTTGCGGGAGGGCCCGTAGAGACCCAGTACTTC; cdr3_aa: CASSVAGGPVETQYF
d_call: NA; j_call: TRBJ1-2; v_call: TRBV2; clone_size: once; cdr3_nt: TGTGCCAGCAGTGTGGGGCCTTCCGGGGGAGGCTACACCTTC; cdr3_aa: CASSVGPSGGGYTF
d_call: NA; j_call: TRBJ1-3; v_call: TRBV20-1; clone_size: few; cdr3_nt: TGCAGTGCTAGTCCTGGTGGAGGACTAGGCTCTGGAAACACCATATATTTT; cdr3_aa: CSASPGGGLGSGNTIYF
d_call: TRBD2; j_call: TRBJ2-3; v_call: TRBV20-1; clone_size: NA; cdr3_nt: TGCAGTGCAAGTATTAGCGGGAGGGGCACAGATACGCAGTATTTT; cdr3_aa: CSASISGRGTDTQYF
d_call: TRBD1; j_call: TRBJ2-5; v_call: TRBV7-6; clone_size: NA; cdr3_nt: TGTGCCAGCAGCCGGGACAGGGACCTCCAAGAGACCCAGTACTTC; cdr3_aa: CASSRDRDLQETQYF
d_call: NA; j_call: TRBJ1-2; v_call: TRBV3-1/TRBV3-2; clone_size: NA; cdr3_nt: TGTGCCAGCAGCCAAGTACTCAGAGATTTTGTAGCGAGTTTCTTC; cdr3_aa: CASSQVLRDFVASFF
d_call: NA; j_call: TRBJ2-7; v_call: TRBV5-4; clone_size: NA; cdr3_nt: TGTGCCAGCAGCTTGTTAACCCCGGGACAAGGGAAAGAGCAGTACTTC; cdr3_aa: CASSLLTPGQGKEQYF
d_call: NA; j_call: TRBJ1-1; v_call: TRBV19; clone_size: once; cdr3_nt: TGTGCCAGTAGTATTGAACAGGTAGGGGTTAGGACTGAAGCTTTCTTT; cdr3_aa: CASSIEQVGVRTEAFF
d_call: TRBD1; j_call: TRBJ2-2; v_call: TRBV11-3; clone_size: NA; cdr3_nt: TGTGCCAGCCGCTTGGGACAGGGTTCCGCCGGGGAGCTGTTTTTT; cdr3_aa: CASRLGQGSAGELFF
d_call: NA; j_call: TRBJ1-2; v_call: TRBV11-2; clone_size: NA; cdr3_nt: TGTGCCAGCAGCTTAGGCCAGGGAGGAGTCTATGGCTACACCTTC; cdr3_aa: CASSLGQGGVYGYTF
d_call: TRBD1; j_call: TRBJ1-6; v_call: TRBV5-8; clone_size: NA; cdr3_nt: TGTGCCAGCAGCCTGGGACAGGGGATCTCCTATAATTCACCCCTCCACTTT; cdr3_aa: CASSLGQGISYNSPLHF
d_call: NA; j_call: TRBJ2-2; v_call: TRBV9; clone_size: NA; cdr3_nt: TGTGCCAGCAGCGTAGGGGCGTCTGGCGGGGAGCTGTTTTTT; cdr3_aa: CASSVGASGGELFF